The rows below give T cell receptor beta chains drawn from one sample of a study of blood T cell repertoires in COVID-19. Measured with immunoSEQ multiplex PCR; TCRdb has only the in-frame clones, and not every one. The sample lists 340,000 or so clones; around 88% were seen once. Sequenced: peripheral blood. The receptors originated from a young man with active or convalescent COVID-19. Both conserved end residues are part of each CDR3. The order of the fields is clone size, V gene, D gene, J gene, CDR3 DNA, CDR3 protein. A D gene is named only where the DNA matches it firmly. Clone size appears in some rows only: once, few, many, or a class for an expanded clone.

size: few
V: TRBV28
D: TRBD2
J: TRBJ2-1
DNA: TGTGCCAGCAGTTTAGTTAGCGGGAAGCATGTCTTCTTCTCTTTCGATGAGCAGTTCTTC
CDR3: CASSLVSGKHVFFSFDEQFF

size: -
V: TRBV5-1
D: TRBD2
J: TRBJ2-7
DNA: TGCGCCAGCAGCATGCGGGGGGGCCACGAGCAGTACTTC
CDR3: CASSMRGGHEQYF

size: once
V: TRBV4-3
D: TRBD2
J: TRBJ2-5
DNA: TGCGCCAGCAGCCAAGGGGGCGGGAGGGCTCGTCGAGAGACCCAGTACTTC
CDR3: CASSQGGGRARRETQYF

size: -
V: TRBV12-3/TRBV12-4
D: -
J: TRBJ1-5
DNA: TGTGCCAGCAGTTTGGAGGGTGCTCAGCCCCAGCATTTT
CDR3: CASSLEGAQPQHF

size: -
V: TRBV7-3
D: TRBD2
J: TRBJ2-2
DNA: TGTGCCAGCAGCCCCTACCCCGGACTAGCTGCCGGGGAGCTGTTTTTT
CDR3: CASSPYPGLAAGELFF

size: -
V: TRBV10-2
D: -
J: TRBJ2-5
DNA: TGCGCCAGCAGTGTCAGGGCTACCGAAGAGACCCAGTACTTC
CDR3: CASSVRATEETQYF

size: -
V: TRBV5-4
D: -
J: TRBJ1-2
DNA: TGTGCCAGCACCGTGGGGGGACGAGACTATGGCTACACCTTC
CDR3: CASTVGGRDYGYTF

size: -
V: TRBV23-1
D: TRBD1
J: TRBJ2-7
DNA: TGCGCCAGCAGTCAACCGGGACAGGGGACGGTTTTGGGCTTCTACGAGCAGTACTTC
CDR3: CASSQPGQGTVLGFYEQYF

size: -
V: TRBV6-5
D: -
J: TRBJ1-1
DNA: TGTGCCAGCAGTTACGCCCTAGGGGCACAAGACGCTTTCTTT
CDR3: CASSYALGAQDAFF

size: -
V: TRBV29-1
D: -
J: TRBJ1-2
DNA: TGCAGCGTTGACCTGCAGGGGCCCCACTATGGCTACACCTTC
CDR3: CSVDLQGPHYGYTF

size: -
V: TRBV27
D: TRBD2
J: TRBJ2-7
DNA: TGTGCCAGCAGTTCATCCCCCCGGACTAGTCTGCCCTACGAGCAGTACTTC
CDR3: CASSSSPRTSLPYEQYF

size: -
V: TRBV19
D: -
J: TRBJ1-4
DNA: TGTGCCAGTAGTATTTTGACAGGCCCTATCGAAAAACTGTTTTTT
CDR3: CASSILTGPIEKLFF

size: -
V: TRBV6-5
D: -
J: TRBJ2-7
DNA: TGTGCCACCACCCCCCAAGGGGGGGGTTCCTACGAGCAGTACTTC
CDR3: CATTPQGGGSYEQYF

size: few
V: TRBV9
D: -
J: TRBJ2-2
DNA: TGTGCCAGCAGCGCCAGGGACACCGGGGAGCTGTTTTTT
CDR3: CASSARDTGELFF

size: -
V: TRBV5-5
D: TRBD1
J: TRBJ1-1
DNA: TGTGCCAGCAGCCCGGACAGGGTCCTCGCTTTCTTT
CDR3: CASSPDRVLAFF

size: -
V: TRBV4-2
D: TRBD2
J: TRBJ2-7
DNA: TGTGCCAGCAGGCGGACTAGCGGGCACTCCAACTACGAGCAGTACTTC
CDR3: CASRRTSGHSNYEQYF

size: -
V: TRBV7-3
D: -
J: TRBJ2-1
DNA: TGTGCCAGCAGCAGGGGAGGTGAGCAGTTCTTC
CDR3: CASSRGGEQFF

size: -
V: TRBV28
D: -
J: TRBJ2-7
DNA: TGTGCCAGCAGTGAGGGACTCTACTACGAGCAGTACTTC
CDR3: CASSEGLYYEQYF

size: -
V: TRBV19
D: -
J: TRBJ1-6
DNA: TGTGCCAGTAGTAGTGACAGAACCAAGACACCCCTCCACTTT
CDR3: CASSSDRTKTPLHF

size: -
V: TRBV7-6
D: TRBD1
J: TRBJ1-4
DNA: TGTGCCAGCAGCCCCAGACAGGGGGTTGATGAAAAACTGTTTTTT
CDR3: CASSPRQGVDEKLFF